This TCR beta chain is drawn from a study of regulatory T cells in long-lasting Graves disease (dated by TCRdb to the early 2020s). Looking at the study overall: Patients with newly diagnosed Graves' disease had been on antithyroid drugs for under 3 months. Peripheral blood TCR sequencing and RNA sequencing compared persistent Graves' disease patients with newly diagnosed Graves' disease patients. The study was conducted in China and was registered as a clinical trial. A total of around 35 samples underwent TCR sequencing: about 13 from persistent and roughly 20 from newly diagnosed Graves' disease patients.

Library preparation was by multiplex PCR. TCRdb names Illumina HiSeq 4000 as the instrument used. TCR beta libraries were built with iRepertoire HTBI primers and Arm-PCR amplification of CDR3 regions. Before sequencing, the PCR products went through gel purification. The authors' analysis ran thus. A total of around 66 TRBV and more than twelve TRBJ segments were identified across samples and were used for gene usage analysis of CDR3 amino acid clonotypes. COPE and FqMerger were used to merge the filtered high-quality paired reads into contigs. BLAST was used to align contigs to IMGT TRBV, TRBD and TRBJ reference genes, and CDR3 was defined according to IMGT. Any clonotype with a frequency above 0.1% was counted as a highly expanded clone. Shannon entropy served as the measure of repertoire diversity, while the Gini coefficient captured V-J evenness. Public clonotypes were defined as clonotypes shared by more than one individual. The public reads were run again by TCRdb, first through fastp at Q25 and then through MiXCR, and only productive beta chains were kept. A single entry per CDR3 protein holds the most common genes and DNA from its merged rows. In this record, the V and J calls reflect TCRdb's handling and not the investigators' own analysis. Across this sample there are some 460,000 distinct CDR3 sequences, with around 15% seen only once. The top ten clones comprise 10% to 15% of the sample.

This clonotype was found many times. It lacks a known antigen. One base away there is no much larger clone; base qualities are not given. Broader findings and caveats from the paper: Because the primary lesion, thyroid tissue, could not be accessed, the study looked at peripheral blood alone. Only the TCR beta chain was sequenced and analyzed. Preferential use of TRBV28, TRBJ1-2 and TRBJ2-5 was observed in persistent disease, whereas TRBV20-1 and TRBJ2-1 were favored in newly diagnosed disease. Lower TCR Shannon entropy and fewer highly expanded clones were observed in persistent Graves' disease patients than in newly diagnosed patients, which suggested clonal expansion. The authors noted that the small sample size was a limitation that may lower accuracy. A larger number of public clonotypes was shared among persistent patients (2,741) than among newly diagnosed patients (around 970).

From the cysteine through the phenylalanine, the CDR3 covers 13 amino acids. The sequence is cut down to CDR3 DNA, 39 bases in frame from base 1. CDR1 and CDR2 are drawn from the germline V gene (reference sequence): DFQATT, SNEGSKA. Trimming costs V 5 bases and J 5 bases, and their ends lie 15 bases apart. Taken with the paper, the label for time point translates to: newly diagnosed GD, antithyroid drugs for less than 3 months. For both TCR sequencing and RNA sequencing, RNA was extracted from PBMCs in TRIzol. The diagnosis of Graves' disease was made according to American Thyroid Association guidelines. Patients for the study were recruited at an endocrinology department in Xi'an, China. Each patient gave 7 to 9.5 milliliters of peripheral blood, collected in an EDTA anticoagulant tube. Ficoll Paque Plus density gradient separation was used to isolate PBMCs, and no further T cell sorting was done. An Agilent 2100 Bioanalyzer and agarose gel were used to assess RNA quality, and a NanoDrop 2000 was used to measure RNA concentration.

These same data were also listed under a study on T cells in Graves' hyperthyroidism and ophthalmopathy. From that second study: A patient counted as having stable Graves' hyperthyroidism if no progression to ophthalmopathy occurred over 18 months of follow-up. Hyperthyroidism patients were newly diagnosed, with disease duration under 2 months, and aged 18 to 65 years. The study excluded patients with uncontrolled infections, other autoimmune diseases, pregnancy or lactation. Diagnoses were based on clinical symptoms, serum thyroxine and TRAb, thyroid ultrasound and orbital computed tomography. For the first round of RT-PCR on the TCR CDR3, the HTBI primer set was used together with the Qiagen OneStep RT-PCR kit. Blood samples also contained most of the expanded thyroid clonotypes (frequency above 0.001), which suggests that blood repertoires may reflect thyroid immune responses. A 13 V-J signature model separated ophthalmopathy from stable hyperthyroidism, with over 85% sensitivity and roughly 82% specificity in cross-validation and 80%/75% in testing. In validation, progression to ophthalmopathy was predicted by the model with roughly 71% sensitivity and under 85% specificity, a median of around 6.5 months before onset. To identify distinguishing TCR V-J signatures, a discovery cohort of around 100 patients was used, comprising 43 with Graves' ophthalmopathy and some 60 with stable Graves' hyperthyroidism. Prospective prediction of ophthalmopathy was tested in an independent validation cohort consisting of 18 to 20 hyperthyroidism patients and approximately 16 patients who later progressed to ophthalmopathy. The 75 to 100 discovery patients were divided at random into training and test sets in a 7:3 ratio. Thyroid tissue and blood T-cell repertoires from more than five Graves' hyperthyroidism patients were also compared in the study. Following sampling, methimazole starting at 30 mg daily was given to hyperthyroidism patients, and high-dose intravenous methylprednisolone was given to ophthalmopathy patients. A second multiplex PCR round built the libraries, followed by size selection and purification. Paired-end sequencing of the libraries was performed with 100 bp reads on an Illumina HiSeq2000. SOAPnuke was used to process the raw data, removing reads that contained adapters or uncalled bases, had a mean Phred below 15, or lacked an exact match to the constant primer or identifier. COPE v1.2.5 was used to merge high-quality paired reads, and clonotypes were defined as unique nucleotide sequences. Clonotypes were aligned to IMGT TRBV, TRBD and TRBJ reference segments using MiTCR v1.1. The analysis was restricted to V-J combinations with a frequency above 0.0001, which together covered just over 98% of the repertoires. A TCS score was defined as the ratio between F50 (clonal expansion) and ExV (chaos), using BLOSUM62-based TCRdist between CDR3 peptides within each V-J. Welch's t-statistics and random forest reduced fewer than 600 V-J features to under 15, which were used in a naive Bayes classifier (R e1071). No statistical method was used to set the sample size in advance, and investigators knew the group allocation. The paper describes TCR Vbeta CDR3 sequencing of around 130 peripheral blood samples, made up of roughly 40 ophthalmopathy patients, around 73 hyperthyroidism patients and 17 progressor patients.

The receptor comes from a man aged 35 to 55 with Graves disease. Donor details come from another sample of the same person, matched by shared clones. Sequencing used peripheral blood mononuclear cells (PBMCs), obtained at new diagnosis, from a patient treated with antithyroid drugs. The chain is made from TRBV20-1 and TRBJ2-5; the D gene is perhaps TRBD1, from 5 matching bases. The nucleotides read TGCAGTGCTTACGGTGGGGCCGGGGAGACCCAGTACTTC. This is translated as CSAYGGAGETQYF.